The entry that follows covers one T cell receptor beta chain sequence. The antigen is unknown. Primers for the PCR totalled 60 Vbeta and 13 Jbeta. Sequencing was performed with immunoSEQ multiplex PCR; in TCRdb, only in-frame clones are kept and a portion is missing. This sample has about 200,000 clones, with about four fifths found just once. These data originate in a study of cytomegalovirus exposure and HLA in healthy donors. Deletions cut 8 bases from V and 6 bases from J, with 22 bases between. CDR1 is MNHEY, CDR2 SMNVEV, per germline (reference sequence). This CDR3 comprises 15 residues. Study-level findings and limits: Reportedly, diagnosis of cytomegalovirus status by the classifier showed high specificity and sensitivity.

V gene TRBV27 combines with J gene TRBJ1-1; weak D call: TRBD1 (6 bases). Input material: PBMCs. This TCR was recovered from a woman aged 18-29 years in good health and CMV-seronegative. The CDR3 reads CASGLIQGRGAEAFF. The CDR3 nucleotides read TGTGCCAGCGGATTGATTCAGGGGAGGGGAGCTGAAGCTTTCTTT.